The 13 T cell receptor beta chains listed next were all sequenced from one sample in a study of CD8+ T cells in alopecia areata (dated by TCRdb to the late 2010s). Library method: the immunoSEQ multiplex PCR assay. RNA was extracted from all samples and reverse transcribed into cDNA, which served as template for TCR sequencing. This immuneACCESS table, as held by TCRdb, lists in-frame sequences with V and J called but not all clones. Of the missing ones, under half trace to an unresolved V gene in checked studies; the others have no known cause. This sample has 140,000 to 150,000 clones in its table, and roughly 46% of those were observed once. The ten most abundant clones make up roughly 0.99% of the sample. Per the publication, the time point label means: baseline before oral tofacitinib. Specimen: CD4+ T cells sorted from blood, collected at week 0. The receptors were gathered from a human donor with alopecia areata.

This sequence joins TRBV7-2 and TRBJ2-7; 12 nucleotides line up with TRBD2. CDR1 is SGHTA and CDR2 is FQGNSA in the germline V gene. Trimming took 5 bases from V and 3 from J; bases not matched to a gene: 8. The CDR3 length is 16 residues. CDR3 coding DNA: TGTGCCAGCAGCGCGACTAGCGGGAGAATCGGCTACGAGCAGTACTTC. It codes for CASSATSGRIGYEQYF.

This clone was seen only a few times. The gene calls are TRBV25-1 and TRBJ2-5; no firm D call. This CDR3 is built from 15 residues. V was shortened by 2 bases and J by 5 bases, with 15 bases between the two germline ends. CDR1 MGHDK and CDR2 SYGVNS come from the germline V gene. CDR3 sequence (DNA): TGTGCCAGCAGTGAAGGTAGTCGAGTTTCGGAGACCCAGTACTTC. Encoded protein: CASSEGSRVSETQYF.

This clone was detected only a few times. The chain carries TRBV5-1 and TRBJ2-6, with TRBD1 matching over 7 bases. The CDR3 totals 16 residues. With V trimmed by 0 bases and J by 5 bases, 5 bases remained unmatched. The germline V gene has CDR1 SGHRS and CDR2 YFSETQ. CDR3 in amino acids: CASSLGQGVWANVLTF. The CDR3 DNA sequence: TGCGCCAGCAGCTTGGGACAGGGAGTATGGGCCAACGTCCTGACTTTC.

The chain combines TRBV7-9 with TRBJ2-3, with TRBD2 identical over 10 bases. Germline V lookup: CDR1 SEHNR, CDR2 FQNEAQ (reference sequence). CDR3 length: 15 residues. The V gene end was trimmed by 6 bases and the J gene end by 4 bases; junction bases not matched to a gene: 7. The CDR3 nucleotides read TGTGCCAGCAGGAGGCTAGCGGGAGTAGCAGATACGCAGTATTTT. Protein: CASRRLAGVADTQYF. The full variable domain, rest sourced from reference TRBV7-9 and TRBJ2-3, is DTGVSQNPRHKITKRGQNVTFRCDPISEHNRLYWYRQTLGQGPEFLTYFQNEAQLEKSRLLSDRFSAERPKGSFSTLEIQRTEQGDSAMYLCASRRLAGVADTQYFGPGTRLTVL.

This chain links TRBV27 with TRBJ2-3; 12 bases fit TRBD2. The CDR3 consists of 16 residues. Germline V lookup: CDR1 MNHEY, CDR2 SMNVEV (reference sequence). After removal of 4 bases from V and 4 bases from J, the junction contained 6 bases not matched to a gene. The CDR3 nucleotides read TGTGCCAGCAGTTCCCTAGCGGGAGGGCCCTCAGATACGCAGTATTTT. It translates to CASSSLAGGPSDTQYF.

This clone was seen a handful of times. The rearrangement joins TRBV15 to TRBJ1-5; no clear D gene. Germline CDR1 and CDR2: LNHNV and YYDKDF (reference sequence). CDR3 length: 14 residues. The V and J ends lost 4 bases and 6 bases respectively, with 13 bases between them. The CDR3 DNA reads as TGTGCCACCAGCACTCAATTAGAAGGTCAGCCCCAGCATTTT. Amino acid sequence: CATSTQLEGQPQHF.

This clone was counted between two and nine times. This chain joins TRBV6-5 and TRBJ1-2; D remains unclear. The CDR3 length is 13 residues. Between the trimmed V and J ends, which lost 2 bases and 5 bases, there was a span of 9 bases. The germline V gene has CDR1 MNHEY and CDR2 SVGAGI. The CDR3 sequence is CASSYGSGYGYTF. CDR3 DNA: TGTGCCAGCAGTTACGGGTCGGGGTATGGCTACACCTTC.

This sequence joins TRBV7-9 and TRBJ2-7; D possibly corresponds to TRBD1 (6 bases). Germline V gives CDR1 SEHNR, CDR2 FQNEAQ (reference sequence). V lost 4 bases and J 5 bases, leaving 12 bases between the germline ends. The CDR3 runs to 13 residues. CDR3: CASSSPGQHEQYF. CDR3 bases: TGTGCCAGCAGCTCCCCCGGACAGCACGAGCAGTACTTC.

This clone was detected only a few times. The chain carries TRBV29-1 and TRBJ2-5; 9 bases align to TRBD2. The germline V gene has CDR1 SQVTM and CDR2 ANQGSEA. V gave up 2 bases and J gave up 2 bases; unmatched junction bases: 6. The CDR3 sequence is 15 residues long. DNA of the CDR3: TGCAGCGTTGAACCTAGCGGGAAGAGACAAGAGACCCAGTACTTC. Translated, it gives CSVEPSGKRQETQYF.

This clone was detected a few times. The chain carries TRBV7-7 and TRBJ2-5; TRBD2 matches 7 bases. Germline lookup yields CDR1 SSHAT and CDR2 FNYEAQ (reference sequence). The CDR3 has 14 amino acids. V shed 4 bases, J shed 5 bases, and the junction held 7 bases outside the gene matches. CDR3 sequence (DNA): TGTGCCAGCAGCTGGGGGGGTGTAGTTGAGACCCAGTACTTC. This gives the protein CASSWGGVVETQYF.

This clone was seen only once. The J gene is TRBJ2-7, the V gene TRBV11-1; tentatively, D is TRBD1 (6 bases). With 3 bases removed from V and 0 bases from J, the gap between germline ends came to 12 bases. Germline V gene lookup returns CDR1 SGHAT and CDR2 FQDESV (reference sequence). There are 15 residues in the CDR3. The CDR3 sequence: CASSFLGTSSYEQYF. CDR3 DNA sequence: TGTGCCAGCAGCTTCCTCGGGACAAGCTCCTACGAGCAGTACTTC.

This clone was seen only a few times. This chain links TRBV7-9 with TRBJ2-4; D may be TRBD1 (6 bases). CDR3 size: 13 residues. V lost 2 bases, J lost 7 bases, and 9 bases lay in between. CDR1 is SEHNR and CDR2 is FQNEAQ in the germline V gene (reference sequence). The CDR3 region is CASSLTGKNIQYF. The CDR3 DNA reads as TGTGCCAGCAGCTTAACAGGGAAGAACATTCAGTACTTC. The variable domain in full, completed from reference TRBV7-9 and TRBJ2-4, reads DTGVSQNPRHKITKRGQNVTFRCDPISEHNRLYWYRQTLGQGPEFLTYFQNEAQLEKSRLLSDRFSAERPKGSFSTLEIQRTEQGDSAMYLCASSLTGKNIQYFGAGTRLSVL.

The V call is TRBV25-1, the J call TRBJ2-4; TRBD2 is a possible D gene (5 bases). Germline V lookup: CDR1 MGHDK, CDR2 SYGVNS. Trimming left V 1 base short and J 0 bases short, with 7 bases between. This CDR3 is built from 15 residues. The CDR3 region has the DNA TGTGCCAGCAGTGAATTAGGAGGAGCCAAAAACATTCAGTACTTC. Amino acid sequence: CASSELGGAKNIQYF.